The TCR beta chain under discussion was sequenced for a study of T-cell reconstitution after alpha-beta-depleted transplantation in children. Preparation of the TCRbeta library involved a method that used unique molecular identifiers. TCRdb called the PCR reads again in MiXCR, with one record for every CDR3 protein. The repertoire includes 450,000 to 500,000 distinct CDR3 sequences, 12% of them detected once, and about 5.6% sits in the top ten. This clonotype came up a few times. CDR1 and CDR2 from the germline V gene are SGHTA and FQGNSA. V was cut by 8 bases and J by 4 bases, with 8 bases left in between. This CDR3 has 11 amino acids.

This clonotype originated in a human donor who donated a stem cell graft to a child with combined immunodeficiency. The rearrangement uses TRBV7-2 and TRBJ2-5, with D tentatively TRBD2 (6 bases). This sample comprised PBMCs from the stem cell graft donor, obtained from the stem cell graft. For the CDR3, the DNA is TGTGCCAGCGGGAGGTTAGAGACCCAGTACTTC. Its translation: CASGRLETQYF.